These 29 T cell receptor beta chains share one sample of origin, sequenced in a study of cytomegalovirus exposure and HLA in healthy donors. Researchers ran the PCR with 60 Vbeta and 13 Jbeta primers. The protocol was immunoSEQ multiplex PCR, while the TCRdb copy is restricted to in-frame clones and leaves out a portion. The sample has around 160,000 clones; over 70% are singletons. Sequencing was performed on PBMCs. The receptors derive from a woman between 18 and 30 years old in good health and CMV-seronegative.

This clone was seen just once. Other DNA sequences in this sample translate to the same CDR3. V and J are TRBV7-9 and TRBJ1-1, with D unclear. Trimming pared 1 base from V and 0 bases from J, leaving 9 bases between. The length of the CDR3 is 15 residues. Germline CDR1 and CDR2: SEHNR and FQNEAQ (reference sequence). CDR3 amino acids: CASSLVPGLNTEAFF. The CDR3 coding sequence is TGTGCCAGCAGCTTAGTACCGGGGTTGAACACTGAAGCTTTCTTT. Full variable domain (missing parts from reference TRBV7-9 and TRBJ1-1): DTGVSQNPRHKITKRGQNVTFRCDPISEHNRLYWYRQTLGQGPEFLTYFQNEAQLEKSRLLSDRFSAERPKGSFSTLEIQRTEQGDSAMYLCASSLVPGLNTEAFFGQGTRLTVV.

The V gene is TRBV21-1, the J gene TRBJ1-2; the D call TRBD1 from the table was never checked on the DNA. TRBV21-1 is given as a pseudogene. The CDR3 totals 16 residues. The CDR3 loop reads CASSNSPTGSNYGYTF. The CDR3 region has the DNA TGTGCCAGCAGCAATTCCCCGACAGGGTCTAACTATGGCTACACCTTC.

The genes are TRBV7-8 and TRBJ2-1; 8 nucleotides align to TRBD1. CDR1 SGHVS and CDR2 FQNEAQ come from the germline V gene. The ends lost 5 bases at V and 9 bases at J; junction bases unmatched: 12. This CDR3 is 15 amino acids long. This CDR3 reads CASSARTGSWSEQFF. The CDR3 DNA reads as TGTGCCAGCAGCGCCCGGACAGGGTCGTGGAGTGAGCAGTTCTTC.

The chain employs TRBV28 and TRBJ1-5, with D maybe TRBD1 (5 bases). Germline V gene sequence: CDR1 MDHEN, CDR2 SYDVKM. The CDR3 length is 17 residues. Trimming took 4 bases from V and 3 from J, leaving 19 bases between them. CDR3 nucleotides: TGTGCCAGCAGTTATGGGTTGTTGTCAGGGTACAATCAGCCCCAGCATTTT. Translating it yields CASSYGLLSGYNQPQHF.

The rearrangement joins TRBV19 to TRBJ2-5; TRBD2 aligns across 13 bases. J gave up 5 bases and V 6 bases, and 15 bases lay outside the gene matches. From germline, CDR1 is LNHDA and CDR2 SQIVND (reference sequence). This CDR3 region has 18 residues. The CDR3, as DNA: TGTGCCAGTAGCCGCACTCCGGGACTAGCGGGATCCCGCGAGACCCAGTACTTC. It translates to CASSRTPGLAGSRETQYF.

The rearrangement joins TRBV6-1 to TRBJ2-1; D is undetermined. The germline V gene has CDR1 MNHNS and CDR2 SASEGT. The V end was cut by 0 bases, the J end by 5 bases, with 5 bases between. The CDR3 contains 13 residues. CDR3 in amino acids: CASSEASNNEQFF. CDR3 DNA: TGTGCCAGCAGTGAAGCATCTAACAATGAGCAGTTCTTC.

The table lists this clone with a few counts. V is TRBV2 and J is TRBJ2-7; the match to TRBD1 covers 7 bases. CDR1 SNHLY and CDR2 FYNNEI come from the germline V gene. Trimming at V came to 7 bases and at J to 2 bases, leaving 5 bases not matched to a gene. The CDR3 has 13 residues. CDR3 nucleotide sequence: TGTGCCAGCACCGGGACAGTTCCCTACGAGCAGTACTTC. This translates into CASTGTVPYEQYF.

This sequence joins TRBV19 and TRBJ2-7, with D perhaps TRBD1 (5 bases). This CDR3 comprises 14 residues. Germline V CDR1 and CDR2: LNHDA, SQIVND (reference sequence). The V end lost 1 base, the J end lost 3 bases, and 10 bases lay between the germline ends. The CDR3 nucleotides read TGTGCCAGTAGTATAGCTCAGGGTATCTACGAGCAGTACTTC. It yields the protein CASSIAQGIYEQYF.

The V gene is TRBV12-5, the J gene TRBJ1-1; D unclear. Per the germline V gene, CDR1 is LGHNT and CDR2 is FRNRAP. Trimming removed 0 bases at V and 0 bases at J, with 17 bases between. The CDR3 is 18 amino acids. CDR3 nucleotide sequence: TGTGCTAGTGGTTTGGTAGGGAGCTCCGGTGATATGAACACTGAAGCTTTCTTT. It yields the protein CASGLVGSSGDMNTEAFF.

The CDR3 protein is CASSLIAGDGDTQYF. The CDR3 DNA reads TGTGCCAGCAGTTTAATAGCGGGGGATGGTGATACGCAGTATTTT. This sequence joins TRBV27 and TRBJ2-3; 9 nucleotides agree with TRBD2. The CDR3 has 15 amino acids. Trimming cost V 2 bases and J 6 bases; bases outside gene matches: 6. Germline V gene sequence: CDR1 MNHEY, CDR2 SMNVEV (reference sequence).

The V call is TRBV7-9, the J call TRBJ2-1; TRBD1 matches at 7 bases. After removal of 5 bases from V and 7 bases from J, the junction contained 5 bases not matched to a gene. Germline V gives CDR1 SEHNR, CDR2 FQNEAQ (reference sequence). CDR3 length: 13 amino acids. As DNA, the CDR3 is TGTGCCAGCAGCGCCGACAGGGCTAATGAGCAGTTCTTC. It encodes CASSADRANEQFF.

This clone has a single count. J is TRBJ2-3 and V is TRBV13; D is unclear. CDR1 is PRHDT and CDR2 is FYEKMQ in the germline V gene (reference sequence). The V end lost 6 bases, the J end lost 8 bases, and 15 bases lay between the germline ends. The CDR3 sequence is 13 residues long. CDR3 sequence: CASSHASAGTQYF. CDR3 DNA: TGTGCCAGCAGTCATGCGAGCGCCGGTACGCAGTATTTT.

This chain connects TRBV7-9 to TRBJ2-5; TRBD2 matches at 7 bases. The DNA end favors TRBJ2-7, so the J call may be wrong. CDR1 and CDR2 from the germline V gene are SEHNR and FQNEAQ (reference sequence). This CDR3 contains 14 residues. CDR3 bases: TGTGCCAGCAGCTCTCAGGCAGCGGGGTACGAGCAGTACTTC. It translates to CASSSQAAGYEQYF.

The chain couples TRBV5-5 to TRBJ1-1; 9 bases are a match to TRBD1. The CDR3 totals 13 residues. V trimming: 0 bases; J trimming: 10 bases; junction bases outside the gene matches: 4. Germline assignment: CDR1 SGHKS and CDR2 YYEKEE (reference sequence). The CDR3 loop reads CASSLGQGGIAFF. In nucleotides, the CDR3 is TGTGCCAGCAGCTTGGGACAGGGGGGCATAGCTTTCTTT.

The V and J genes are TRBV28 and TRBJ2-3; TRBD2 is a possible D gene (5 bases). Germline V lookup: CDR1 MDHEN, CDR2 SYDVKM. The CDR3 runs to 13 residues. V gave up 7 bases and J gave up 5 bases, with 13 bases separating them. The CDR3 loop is CASINSGIDTQYF. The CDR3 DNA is TGTGCCAGCATAAATTCGGGGATAGATACGCAGTATTTT. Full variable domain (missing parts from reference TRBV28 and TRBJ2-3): DVKVTQSSRYLVKRTGEKVFLECVQDMDHENMFWYRQDPGLGLRLIYFSYDVKMKEKGDIPEGYSVSREKKERFSLILESASTNQTSMYLCASINSGIDTQYFGPGTRLTVL.

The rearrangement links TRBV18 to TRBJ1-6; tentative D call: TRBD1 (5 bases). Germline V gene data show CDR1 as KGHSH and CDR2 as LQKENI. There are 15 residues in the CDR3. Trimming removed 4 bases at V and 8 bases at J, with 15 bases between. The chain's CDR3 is CASSREGLIDSPLHF. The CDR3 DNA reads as TGTGCCAGCTCACGGGAGGGGTTAATTGATTCACCCCTCCACTTT.

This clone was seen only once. This chain's CDR3 is CARDNRFYGYTF. The CDR3 DNA reads TGTGCCAGAGACAACAGATTCTATGGCTACACCTTC. This chain uses TRBV21-1 with TRBJ1-2; TRBD1 is the table's D call and was not checked against the DNA. TRBV21-1 is assigned pseudogene status. The CDR3 has 12 amino acids.

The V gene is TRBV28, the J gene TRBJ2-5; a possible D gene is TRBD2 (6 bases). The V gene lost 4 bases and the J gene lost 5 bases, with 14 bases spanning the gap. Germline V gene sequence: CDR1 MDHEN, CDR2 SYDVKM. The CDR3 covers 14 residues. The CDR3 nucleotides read TGTGCCAGCAGTTCCGTGGGGAGGTTGGAGACCCAGTACTTC. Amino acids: CASSSVGRLETQYF.

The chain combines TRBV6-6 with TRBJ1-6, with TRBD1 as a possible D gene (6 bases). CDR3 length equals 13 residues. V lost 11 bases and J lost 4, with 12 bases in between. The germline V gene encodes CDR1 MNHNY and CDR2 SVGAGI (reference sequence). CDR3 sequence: CAAGGTYNSPLHF. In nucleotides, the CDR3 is TGTGCCGCTGGGGGCACGTATAATTCACCCCTCCACTTT.

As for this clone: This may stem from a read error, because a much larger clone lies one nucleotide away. DNA of the CDR3: TGTGCCAGCAACGAACAGGGGAACACTGAAGCTTTCTTT. Protein sequence: CASNEQGNTEAFF. The gene calls are TRBV28 and TRBJ1-1, with D perhaps matching TRBD1 (6 bases). CDR3 length: 13 amino acids. CDR1 and CDR2 from the germline V gene are MDHEN and SYDVKM. Trimming pared 7 bases from V and 1 base from J, leaving 10 bases between.

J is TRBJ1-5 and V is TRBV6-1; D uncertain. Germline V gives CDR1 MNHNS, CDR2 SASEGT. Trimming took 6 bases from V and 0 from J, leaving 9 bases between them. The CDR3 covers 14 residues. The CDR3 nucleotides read TGTGCCAGCAGGCCGAGGAGTAGCAATCAGCCCCAGCATTTT. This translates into CASRPRSSNQPQHF.

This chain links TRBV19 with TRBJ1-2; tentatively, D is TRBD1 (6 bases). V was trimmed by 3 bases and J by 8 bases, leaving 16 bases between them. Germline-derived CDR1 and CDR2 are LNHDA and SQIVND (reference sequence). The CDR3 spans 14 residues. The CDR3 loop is CASSMSTGIDGYTF. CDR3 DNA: TGTGCCAGTAGTATGTCGACAGGTATCGACGGCTACACCTTC.

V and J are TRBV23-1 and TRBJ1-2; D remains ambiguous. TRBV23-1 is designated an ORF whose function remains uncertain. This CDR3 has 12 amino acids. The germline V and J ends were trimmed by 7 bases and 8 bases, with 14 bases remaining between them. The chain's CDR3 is CASNRAPGGYTF. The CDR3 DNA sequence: TGCGCCAGCAACCGGGCGCCGGGAGGCTACACCTTC.

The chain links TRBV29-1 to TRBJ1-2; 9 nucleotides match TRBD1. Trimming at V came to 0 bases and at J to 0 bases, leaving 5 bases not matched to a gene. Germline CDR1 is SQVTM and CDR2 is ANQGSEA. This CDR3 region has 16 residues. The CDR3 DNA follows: TGCAGCGTTGAAGATTTCCGGGACAGGGCTAACTATGGCTACACCTTC. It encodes CSVEDFRDRANYGYTF. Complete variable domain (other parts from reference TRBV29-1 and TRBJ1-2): SAVISQKPSRDICQRGTSLTIQCQVDSQVTMMFWYRQQPGQSLTLIATANQGSEATYESGFVIDKFPISRPNLTFSTLTVSNMSPEDSSIYLCSVEDFRDRANYGYTFGSGTRLTVV.

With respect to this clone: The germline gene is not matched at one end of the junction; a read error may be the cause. The CDR3 coding sequence is TGTTCCAGCAGCCCGCCGACAGTAACTGAAGCTTTCTTT. Amino acids: CSSSPPTVTEAFF. V and J are TRBV7-9 and TRBJ1-1; D is possibly TRBD1 (5 bases). The germline gives CDR1 SEHNR, CDR2 FQNEAQ (reference sequence). The CDR3 extends over 13 amino acids.

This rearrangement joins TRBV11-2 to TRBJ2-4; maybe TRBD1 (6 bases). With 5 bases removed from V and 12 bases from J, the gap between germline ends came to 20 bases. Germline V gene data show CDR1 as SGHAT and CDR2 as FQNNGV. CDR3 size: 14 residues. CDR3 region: CASSPNRDADSQYF. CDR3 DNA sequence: TGTGCCAGCAGCCCCAACAGGGACGCGGACAGTCAGTACTTC.

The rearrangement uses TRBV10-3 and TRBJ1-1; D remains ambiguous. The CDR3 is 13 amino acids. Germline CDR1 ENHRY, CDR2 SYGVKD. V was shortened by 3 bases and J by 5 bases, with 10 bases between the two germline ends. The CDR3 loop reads CAISDGLRTEAFF. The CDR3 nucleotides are TGTGCCATCAGTGATGGGCTTAGGACTGAAGCTTTCTTT.

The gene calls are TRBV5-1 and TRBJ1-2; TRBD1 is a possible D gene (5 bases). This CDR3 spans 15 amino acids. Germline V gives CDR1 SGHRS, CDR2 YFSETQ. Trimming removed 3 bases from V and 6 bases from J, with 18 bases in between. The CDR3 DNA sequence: TGCGCCAGCAGCTCCACTTGGGGGGGTAATGATGGCTACACCTTC. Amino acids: CASSSTWGGNDGYTF.

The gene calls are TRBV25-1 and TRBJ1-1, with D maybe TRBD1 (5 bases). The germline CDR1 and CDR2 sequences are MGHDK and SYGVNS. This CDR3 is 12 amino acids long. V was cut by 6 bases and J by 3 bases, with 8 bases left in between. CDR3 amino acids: CASRTVDTEAFF. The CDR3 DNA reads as TGTGCCAGCAGGACAGTAGACACTGAAGCTTTCTTT.